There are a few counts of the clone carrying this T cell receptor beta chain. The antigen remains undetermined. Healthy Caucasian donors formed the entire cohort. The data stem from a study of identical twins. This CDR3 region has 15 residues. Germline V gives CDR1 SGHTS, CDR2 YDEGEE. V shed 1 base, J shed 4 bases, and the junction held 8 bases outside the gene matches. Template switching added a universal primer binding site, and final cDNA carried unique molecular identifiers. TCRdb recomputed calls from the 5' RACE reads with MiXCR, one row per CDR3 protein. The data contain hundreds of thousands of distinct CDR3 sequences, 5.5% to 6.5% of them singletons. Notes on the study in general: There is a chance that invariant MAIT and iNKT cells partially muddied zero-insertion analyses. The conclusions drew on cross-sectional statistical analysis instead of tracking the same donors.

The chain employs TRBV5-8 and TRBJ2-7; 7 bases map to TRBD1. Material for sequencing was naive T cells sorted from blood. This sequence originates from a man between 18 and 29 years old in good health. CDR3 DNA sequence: TGTGCCAGCAGCTTGCGGGACAGAGACTTATACGAGCAGTACTTC. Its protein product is CASSLRDRDLYEQYF.